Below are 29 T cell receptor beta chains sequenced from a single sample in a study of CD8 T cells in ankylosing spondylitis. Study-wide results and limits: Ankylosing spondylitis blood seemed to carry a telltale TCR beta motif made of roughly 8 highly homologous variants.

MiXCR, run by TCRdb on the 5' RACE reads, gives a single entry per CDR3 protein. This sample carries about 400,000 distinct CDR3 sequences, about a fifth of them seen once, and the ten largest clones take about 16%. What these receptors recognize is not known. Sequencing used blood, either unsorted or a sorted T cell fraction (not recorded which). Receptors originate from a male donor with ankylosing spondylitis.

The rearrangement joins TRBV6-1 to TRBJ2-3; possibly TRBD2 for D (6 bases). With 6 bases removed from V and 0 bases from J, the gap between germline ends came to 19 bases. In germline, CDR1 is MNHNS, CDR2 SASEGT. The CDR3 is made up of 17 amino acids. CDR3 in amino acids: CASSPGRRPSSTDTQYF. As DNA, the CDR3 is TGTGCCAGCAGCCCAGGGAGGCGGCCTTCTAGCACAGATACGCAGTATTTT.

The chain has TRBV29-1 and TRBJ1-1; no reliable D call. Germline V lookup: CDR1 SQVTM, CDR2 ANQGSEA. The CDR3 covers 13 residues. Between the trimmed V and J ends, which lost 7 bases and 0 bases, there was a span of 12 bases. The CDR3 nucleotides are TGCAGCGCGGAGGTCGCTGTGAACACTGAAGCTTTCTTT. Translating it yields CSAEVAVNTEAFF.

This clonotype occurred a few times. Here the CDR3 DNA reads TGTGCCAGCAGCTTGTACGGGATAGGAACAGATACGCAGTATTTT. As protein: CASSLYGIGTDTQYF. This chain joins TRBV5-4 and TRBJ2-3; the D gene is possibly TRBD2 (5 bases). The CDR3 spans 15 residues. The V end lost 1 base, the J end lost 3 bases, and 12 bases lay between the germline ends. CDR1 and CDR2 from the germline V gene are SGHNT and YYREEE (reference sequence).

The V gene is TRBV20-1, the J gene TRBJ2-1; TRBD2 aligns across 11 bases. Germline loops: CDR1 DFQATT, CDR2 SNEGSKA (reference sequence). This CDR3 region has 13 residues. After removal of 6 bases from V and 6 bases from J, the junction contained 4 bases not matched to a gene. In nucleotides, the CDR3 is TGCAGTGCCCGACTAGCGGGATTCAATGAGCAGTTCTTC. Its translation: CSARLAGFNEQFF.

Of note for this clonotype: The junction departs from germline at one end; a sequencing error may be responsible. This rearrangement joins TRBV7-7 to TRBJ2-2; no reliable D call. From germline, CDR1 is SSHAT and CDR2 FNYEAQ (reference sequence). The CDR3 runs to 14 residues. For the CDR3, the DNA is TGTGCTAGCAGCTTATTAGTTCGGTCCGGGGAGCTGTTTTTT. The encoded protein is CASSLLVRSGELFF. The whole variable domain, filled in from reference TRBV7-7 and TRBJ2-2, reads GAGVSQSPRYKVTKRGQDVTLRCDPISSHATLYWYQQALGQGPEFLTYFNYEAQPDKSGLPSDRFSAERPEGSISTLTIQRTEQRDSAMYRCASSLLVRSGELFFGEGSRLTVL.

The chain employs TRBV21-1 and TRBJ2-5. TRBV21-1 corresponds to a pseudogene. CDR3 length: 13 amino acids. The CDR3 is CASRRMTQETQYF. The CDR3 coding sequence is TGTGCCAGCCGACGAATGACGCAAGAGACCCAGTACTTC.

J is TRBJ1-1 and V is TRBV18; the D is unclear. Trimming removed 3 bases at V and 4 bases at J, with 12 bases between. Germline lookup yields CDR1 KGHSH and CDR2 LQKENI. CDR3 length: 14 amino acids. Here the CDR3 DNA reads TGTGCCAGCTCACCCCTTGACTCAGGCACTGAAGCTTTCTTT. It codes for CASSPLDSGTEAFF. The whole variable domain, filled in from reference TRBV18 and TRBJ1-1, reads NAGVMQNPRHLVRRRGQEARLRCSPMKGHSHVYWYRQLPEEGLKFMVYLQKENIIDESGMPKERFSAEFPKEGPSILRIQQVVRGDSAAYFCASSPLDSGTEAFFGQGTRLTVV.

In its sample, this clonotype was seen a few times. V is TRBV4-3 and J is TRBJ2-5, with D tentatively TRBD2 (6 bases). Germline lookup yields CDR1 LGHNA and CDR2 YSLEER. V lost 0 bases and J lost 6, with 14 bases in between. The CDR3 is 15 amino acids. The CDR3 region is CASSQDLTGTQTQYF. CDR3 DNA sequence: TGCGCCAGCAGCCAAGATCTAACGGGGACTCAGACCCAGTACTTC.

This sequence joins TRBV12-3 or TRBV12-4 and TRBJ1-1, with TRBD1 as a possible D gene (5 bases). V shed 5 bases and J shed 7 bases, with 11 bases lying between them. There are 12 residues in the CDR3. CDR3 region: CASSLGQDEAFF. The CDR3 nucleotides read TGTGCCAGCAGTCTGGGGCAGGATGAAGCTTTCTTT.

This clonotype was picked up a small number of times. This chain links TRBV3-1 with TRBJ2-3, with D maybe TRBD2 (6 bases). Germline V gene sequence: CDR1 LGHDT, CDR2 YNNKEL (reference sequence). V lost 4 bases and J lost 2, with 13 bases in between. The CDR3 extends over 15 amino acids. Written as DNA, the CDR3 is TGTGCCAGCAGCCTAACCGGGAGTTTCACAGATACGCAGTATTTT. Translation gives CASSLTGSFTDTQYF.

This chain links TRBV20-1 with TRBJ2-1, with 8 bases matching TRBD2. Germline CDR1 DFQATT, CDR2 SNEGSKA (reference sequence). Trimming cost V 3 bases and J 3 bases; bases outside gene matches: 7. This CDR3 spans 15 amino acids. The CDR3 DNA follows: TGCAGTGCTAGCCGCCGGGAGGGCGGCTACAATGAGCAGTTCTTC. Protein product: CSASRREGGYNEQFF.

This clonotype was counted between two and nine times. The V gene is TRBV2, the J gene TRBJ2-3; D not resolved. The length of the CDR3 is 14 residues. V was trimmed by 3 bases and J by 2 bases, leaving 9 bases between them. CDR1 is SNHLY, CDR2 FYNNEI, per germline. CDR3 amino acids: CASSDPRTTDTQYF. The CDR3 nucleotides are TGTGCCAGCAGTGACCCAAGAACCACAGATACGCAGTATTTT.

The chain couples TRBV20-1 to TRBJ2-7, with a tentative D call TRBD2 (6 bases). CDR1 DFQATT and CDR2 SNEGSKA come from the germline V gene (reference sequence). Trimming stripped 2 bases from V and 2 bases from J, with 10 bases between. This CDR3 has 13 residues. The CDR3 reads CSARFSGPYEQYF. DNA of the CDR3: TGCAGTGCTAGATTTAGCGGACCCTACGAGCAGTACTTC.

CDR3 loop: CATSDRTGGTDTQYF. The CDR3 nucleotides are TGTGCCACCAGTGACCGGACAGGGGGCACAGATACGCAGTATTTT. This rearrangement joins TRBV24-1 to TRBJ2-3; 9 bases match TRBD1. Trimming took 4 bases from V and 1 from J; bases not matched to a gene: 2. This CDR3 contains 15 residues. CDR1 and CDR2 from the germline V gene are KGHDR and SFDVKD.

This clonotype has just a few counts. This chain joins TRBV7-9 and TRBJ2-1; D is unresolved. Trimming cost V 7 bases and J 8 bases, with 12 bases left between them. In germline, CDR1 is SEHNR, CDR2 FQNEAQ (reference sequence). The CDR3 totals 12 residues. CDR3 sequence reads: CASTGRGDEQFF. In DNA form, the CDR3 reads TGTGCCAGCACTGGTAGAGGTGATGAGCAGTTCTTC.

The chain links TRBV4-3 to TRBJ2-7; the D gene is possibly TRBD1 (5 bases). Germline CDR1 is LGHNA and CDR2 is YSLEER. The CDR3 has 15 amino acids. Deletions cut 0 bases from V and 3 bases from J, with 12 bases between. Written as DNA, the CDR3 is TGCGCCAGCAGCCAAGATCAGGGTGAAGTCTACGAGCAGTACTTC. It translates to CASSQDQGEVYEQYF.

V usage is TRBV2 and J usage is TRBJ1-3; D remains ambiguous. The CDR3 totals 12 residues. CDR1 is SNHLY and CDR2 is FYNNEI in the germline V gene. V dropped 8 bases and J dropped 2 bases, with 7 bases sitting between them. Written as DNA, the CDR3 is TGTGCCAGCGAATTTGCTGGAAACACCATATATTTT. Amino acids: CASEFAGNTIYF. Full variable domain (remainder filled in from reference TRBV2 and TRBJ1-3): EPEVTQTPSHQVTQMGQEVILRCVPISNHLYFYWYRQILGQKVEFLVSFYNNEISEKSEIFDDQFSVERPDGSNFTLKIRSTKLEDSAMYFCASEFAGNTIYFGEGSWLTVV.

DNA of the CDR3: TGTGCCAGCAGCTACGGACTAGCGGGGATCACCGGGGAGCTGTTTTTT. It yields the protein CASSYGLAGITGELFF. The J gene is TRBJ2-2, the V gene TRBV7-3; TRBD2 matches at 12 bases. The length of the CDR3 is 16 residues. V shed 4 bases and J 4 bases; nucleotides not matched to a gene: 4. Germline CDR1 is SGHTA and CDR2 is FQGTGA.

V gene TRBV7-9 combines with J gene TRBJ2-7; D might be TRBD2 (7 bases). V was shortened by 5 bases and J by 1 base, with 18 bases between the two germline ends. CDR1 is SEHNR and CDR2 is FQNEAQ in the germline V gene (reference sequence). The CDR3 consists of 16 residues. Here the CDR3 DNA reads TGTGCCAGCAGCACCATGCGGGGGCTAGGATCCTACGAGCAGTACTTC. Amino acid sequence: CASSTMRGLGSYEQYF.

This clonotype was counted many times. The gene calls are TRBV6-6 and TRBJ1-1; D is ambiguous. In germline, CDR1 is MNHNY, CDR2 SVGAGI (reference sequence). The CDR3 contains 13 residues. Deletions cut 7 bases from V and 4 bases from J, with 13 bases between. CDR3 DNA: TGTGCCAGCAACCAATTACGGGGCACTGAAGCTTTCTTT. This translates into CASNQLRGTEAFF.

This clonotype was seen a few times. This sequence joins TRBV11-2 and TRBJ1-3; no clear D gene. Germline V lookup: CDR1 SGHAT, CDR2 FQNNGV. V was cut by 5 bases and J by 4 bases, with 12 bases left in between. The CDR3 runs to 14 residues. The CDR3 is CASSSRVAGNTIYF. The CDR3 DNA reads TGTGCCAGCAGCAGCCGGGTGGCCGGAAACACCATATATTTT. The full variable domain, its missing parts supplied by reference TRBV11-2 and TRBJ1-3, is EAGVAQSPRYKIIEKRQSVAFWCNPISGHATLYWYQQILGQGPKLLIQFQNNGVVDDSQLPKDRFSAERLKGVDSTLKIQPAKLEDSAVYLCASSSRVAGNTIYFGEGSWLTVV.

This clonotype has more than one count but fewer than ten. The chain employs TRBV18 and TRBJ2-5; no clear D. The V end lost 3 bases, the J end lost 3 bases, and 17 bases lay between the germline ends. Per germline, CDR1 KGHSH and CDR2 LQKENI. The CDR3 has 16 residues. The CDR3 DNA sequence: TGTGCCAGCTCACCGCGCCTGGATTATTTGGAAGAGACCCAGTACTTC. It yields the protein CASSPRLDYLEETQYF.

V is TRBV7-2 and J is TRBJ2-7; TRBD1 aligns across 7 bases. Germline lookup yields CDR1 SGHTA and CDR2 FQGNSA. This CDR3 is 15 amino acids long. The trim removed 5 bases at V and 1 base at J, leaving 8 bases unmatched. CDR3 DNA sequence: TGTGCCAGCAGCCCCGTGGGGGACAGTTCCTACGAGCAGTACTTC. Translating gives CASSPVGDSSYEQYF.

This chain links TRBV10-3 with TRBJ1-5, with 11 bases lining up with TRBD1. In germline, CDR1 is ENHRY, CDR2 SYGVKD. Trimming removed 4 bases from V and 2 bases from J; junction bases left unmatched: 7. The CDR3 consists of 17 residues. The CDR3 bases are TGTGCCATCAGTGGGGGACAGGGGGTAGGCGGCAATCAGCCCCAGCATTTT. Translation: CAISGGQGVGGNQPQHF.

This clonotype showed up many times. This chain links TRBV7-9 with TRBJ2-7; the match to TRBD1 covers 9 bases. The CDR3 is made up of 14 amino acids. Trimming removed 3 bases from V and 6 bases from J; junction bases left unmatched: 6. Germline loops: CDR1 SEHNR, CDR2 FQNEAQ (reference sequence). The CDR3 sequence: CASSFRDRVREQYF. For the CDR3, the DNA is TGTGCCAGCAGCTTCCGGGACAGGGTACGCGAGCAGTACTTC.

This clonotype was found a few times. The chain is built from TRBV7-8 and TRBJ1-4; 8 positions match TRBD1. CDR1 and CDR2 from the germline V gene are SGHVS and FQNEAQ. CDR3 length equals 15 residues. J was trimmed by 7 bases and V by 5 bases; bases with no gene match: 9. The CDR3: CASSTNRGRAEKLFF. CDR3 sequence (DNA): TGTGCCAGCAGCACGAACAGGGGGAGGGCTGAAAAACTGTTTTTT.

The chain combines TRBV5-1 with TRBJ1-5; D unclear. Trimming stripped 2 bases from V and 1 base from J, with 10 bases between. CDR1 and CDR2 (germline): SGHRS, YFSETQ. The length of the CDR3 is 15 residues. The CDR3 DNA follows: TGCGCCAGCAGCTTCACCGGAGGAAGCAATCAGCCCCAGCATTTT. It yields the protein CASSFTGGSNQPQHF.

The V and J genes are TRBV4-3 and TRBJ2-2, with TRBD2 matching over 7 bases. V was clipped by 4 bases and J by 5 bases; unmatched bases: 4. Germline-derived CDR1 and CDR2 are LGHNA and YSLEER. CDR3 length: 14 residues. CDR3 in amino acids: CASSRTGGTGELFF. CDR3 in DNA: TGCGCCAGCAGCCGCACGGGGGGAACCGGGGAGCTGTTTTTT.

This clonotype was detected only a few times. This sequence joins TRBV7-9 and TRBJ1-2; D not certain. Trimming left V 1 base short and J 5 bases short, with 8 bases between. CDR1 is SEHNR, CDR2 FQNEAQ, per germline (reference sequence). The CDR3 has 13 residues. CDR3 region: CASSLEVEYGYTF. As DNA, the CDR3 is TGTGCCAGCAGCTTAGAAGTGGAGTATGGCTACACCTTC. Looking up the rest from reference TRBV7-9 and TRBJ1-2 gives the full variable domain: DTGVSQNPRHKITKRGQNVTFRCDPISEHNRLYWYRQTLGQGPEFLTYFQNEAQLEKSRLLSDRFSAERPKGSFSTLEIQRTEQGDSAMYLCASSLEVEYGYTFGSGTRLTVV.